This T cell receptor beta chain stems from a study of blood T cells in healthy people across ages. In each sample, at least 6 million PBMCs were isolated. Study-wide points: Compared with aged donors, long-lived donors showed fewer expanded clones, suggesting selection.

In its sample, this clonotype was seen a few times. Its antigen remains unknown. The authors ran a second PCR of roughly 6 to 12 cycles using a sample-barcoded 5' primer and a J-beta primer mix. At least 2.5 million CDR3-containing paired-end reads were obtained per sample. TCRdb used MiXCR to reprocess the 5' RACE reads, holding one entry per CDR3 protein. This sample has 1,500,000 or so distinct CDR3 sequences; approximately 42% occur once, and the top ten carry less than 5%. The receptor was derived from a woman aged 18-30 years in good health. Sequenced: blood.

In nucleotides, the CDR3 is TGCAGTGCTAGAGATGGCGGGAGGTCCTACAATGAGCAGTTCTTC. As protein: CSARDGGRSYNEQFF. V is TRBV20-1 and J is TRBJ2-1; 8 nucleotides align to TRBD2. With V trimmed by 0 bases and J by 1 base, 2 bases remained unmatched. The germline V gene has CDR1 DFQATT and CDR2 SNEGSKA (reference sequence). The CDR3 runs 15 residues.